This record looks at one T cell receptor beta chain sequence and its context. What antigen it recognizes has not been identified. No much larger clonotype is one base removed from it; base qualities were not supplied. As encoded in the germline V gene (reference sequence), CDR1 is WNHNN while CDR2 is SYGVQD. Trimming costs V 0 bases and J 4 bases, and their ends lie 13 bases apart. Reading from cysteine to phenylalanine, the CDR3 counts 15 amino acids. Only CDR3 DNA is held: 45 bases, read in frame from base 1. The data stem from a study of molecular identifiers for immune sequencing clone quantification (dated by TCRdb to between 2017 and 2018). The study in broad terms: For a replicate experiment, RNA from about 20,000 or 100,000 naive CD8 T cells was divided into five aliquots, of which four were sequenced. This methods study benchmarked molecular-identifier clustering-based TCR repertoire sequencing (MIDCIRS) and TCR RNA copy counting, using CD8 T cells to do so. Overall results and qualifications from the work: Naive libraries contained spiked-in Jurkat TCR RNA (10 copies' worth), which is not part of the donor repertoire. Highly expanded clone sizes could be underestimated because identical TCR molecules may share a barcode. In CMV-specific effector cells, clones with more than 20 RNA copies accounted for over 99% of molecules, whereas in naive cells such clones accounted for under 1%. Without barcode sub-clustering, chimeric consensus sequences inflated TCR diversity; chimeras reached as high as 47%. Even against a background of 750,000 to 1,000,000 naive CD8 T cells, spiked-in Jurkat TCR RNA amounting to a single cell's worth was reported to be detectable. Modeling gave about 3.2 recovered TCR RNA copies per cell versus about ten by digital PCR, implying around 30% capture efficiency.

Libraries of naive CD8 T cells were generated from approximately 20,000 to 1,000,000 sorted cells, with 10%, 30% or 50% of the purified RNA used. Naive CD8 T cells were FACS-sorted as CD8+CD4-CCR7+CD45RA+ on a BD FACSAria II into RLT Plus buffer. Ten to eleven TCR copies' worth of Jurkat RNA were spiked into roughly 18,000-1,000,000 naive CD8 T cell samples to test detection sensitivity. Enrichment of CD8 T cells was performed with RosetteSep CD8+ T Cell Enrichment Cocktail and Ficoll-Paque, after which ACK red cell lysis was carried out. Library generation was performed with PCR. The sequencer listed for this sample is Illumina HiSeq 4000. Bulk TCR libraries were prepared as previously described, using TCR primers listed in Table S5. Total RNA was purified with the Qiagen AllPrep DNA/RNA kit. Before analysis, reads from multiple sequencing runs of one library were combined. In the source study's methods: Reads were retained only if the reads had an exact TCR constant sequence, and the retained reads were trimmed to 150 nt and grouped according to their 12-nt molecular barcodes. Reads inside each barcode group were sub-clustered using a 15% Levenshtein threshold, and a quality-weighted consensus sequence was constructed for each RNA molecule. Non-functional sequences were excluded, and lower-count sequences lying one edit away from another sequence were also excluded. Barcode sub-clusters with fewer than 20% of the maximum read count were removed, based on fitting two negative binomial distributions. In TCRdb, the public reads were trimmed at Q25 with fastp and aligned with MiXCR, with productive beta chains retained. Rows matching on CDR3 protein sequence are summarized as one entry with the most common DNA and genes. The V and J calls come from TCRdb's annotation, not from the publication. Within this sample are fewer than 100,000 distinct CDR3 sequences, with roughly 23% of them counted one time only. The ten largest account for about 0.95% of the sample.

Sequenced: naive CD8+ T cells from blood, with Jurkat cell RNA spiked in. This specimen's cell subset or site label, interpreted: FACS-sorted CD8+CD4-CCR7+CD45RA+ naive T cells. Here the chain combines TRBV10-1 and TRBJ2-7; possibly the D gene is TRBD2, per 7 matching bases. This TCR came from a human donor in good health. Some libraries in this study had Jurkat cell RNA spiked in. The nucleotides read TGCGCCAGCAGTGAGTCTCGGGGGGCGGGGTACGAGCAGTACTTC. Its protein is CASSESRGAGYEQYF.